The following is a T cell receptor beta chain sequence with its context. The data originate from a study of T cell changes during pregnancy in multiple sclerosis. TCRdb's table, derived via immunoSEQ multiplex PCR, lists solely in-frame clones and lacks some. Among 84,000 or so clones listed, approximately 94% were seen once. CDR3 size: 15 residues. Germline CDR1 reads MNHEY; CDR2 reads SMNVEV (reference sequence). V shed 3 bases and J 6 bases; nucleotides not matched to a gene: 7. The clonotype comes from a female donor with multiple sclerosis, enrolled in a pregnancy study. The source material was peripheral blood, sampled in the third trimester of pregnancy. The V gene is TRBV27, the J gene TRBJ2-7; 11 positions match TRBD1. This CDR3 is CASSLVLGQGAEQYF. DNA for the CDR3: TGTGCCAGCAGTTTGGTCTTAGGACAGGGGGCCGAGCAGTACTTC.